Presented here are 20 T cell receptor beta chains from one specimen sequenced in a study of T cell responses to AZD1222 COVID-19 vaccine. Here immunoSEQ multiplex PCR was the method, and the copy in TCRdb shows in-frame clones only, minus some. The sample carries more than 140,000 clones, approximately 90% recorded once. This material consisted of peripheral blood, taken on day 0 of AZD1222 vaccination. Source of these receptors: an adult in good health.

V is TRBV19 and J is TRBJ1-4; D may be TRBD1 (5 bases). The CDR3 runs to 14 residues. Germline values: CDR1 LNHDA, CDR2 SQIVND (reference sequence). V lost 9 bases, J lost 7 bases, and 18 bases lay in between. DNA of the CDR3: TGTGCCAGCAGTCGACAACTAAGGGGTGAAAAACTGTTTTTT. Translating gives CASSRQLRGEKLFF.

Here the CDR3 reads CASSYGLVETQYF. In DNA form, the CDR3 reads TGTGCCAGCAGTTATGGACTAGTTGAGACCCAGTACTTC. V is TRBV2 and J is TRBJ2-5; 7 bases line up with TRBD2. Germline assignment: CDR1 SNHLY and CDR2 FYNNEI. The CDR3 is made up of 13 amino acids. V shed 5 bases, J shed 5 bases, and the junction held 5 bases outside the gene matches.

The chain recombines TRBV27 with TRBJ2-2; D is undetermined. Germline V gene sequence: CDR1 MNHEY, CDR2 SMNVEV (reference sequence). Between the trimmed V and J ends, which lost 0 bases and 8 bases, there was a span of 13 bases. This CDR3 comprises 15 residues. The CDR3: CASSLSRTPSGELFF. The CDR3 bases are TGTGCCAGCAGTTTATCCCGGACGCCCTCGGGGGAGCTGTTTTTT.

The rearrangement joins TRBV6-6 to TRBJ2-5; D not certain. The germline V gene encodes CDR1 MNHNY and CDR2 SVGAGI (reference sequence). V lost 6 bases and J 4 bases, leaving 6 bases between the germline ends. This CDR3 region has 11 residues. The CDR3 nucleotides read TGTGCCAGCAGCCGTTCAGAGACCCAGTACTTC. This translates into CASSRSETQYF.

This chain links TRBV6-1 with TRBJ2-7, with a possible D match to TRBD1 (5 bases). Germline loops: CDR1 MNHNS, CDR2 SASEGT. The CDR3 has 12 residues. V was shortened by 3 bases and J by 8 bases, with 11 bases between the two germline ends. CDR3: CASSDTRVKQYF. For the CDR3, the DNA is TGTGCCAGCAGTGACACCAGGGTTAAGCAGTACTTC.

V is TRBV7-9 and J is TRBJ1-1; D remains ambiguous. This CDR3 spans 11 amino acids. V was pared by 1 base and J by 7 bases, with 4 bases between. In germline, CDR1 is SEHNR, CDR2 FQNEAQ (reference sequence). In DNA, the CDR3 is TGTGCCAGCAGCTTAGGGGATGAAGCTTTCTTT. Protein sequence: CASSLGDEAFF. Complete variable domain (other parts from reference TRBV7-9 and TRBJ1-1): DTGVSQNPRHKITKRGQNVTFRCDPISEHNRLYWYRQTLGQGPEFLTYFQNEAQLEKSRLLSDRFSAERPKGSFSTLEIQRTEQGDSAMYLCASSLGDEAFFGQGTRLTVV.

CDR3 loop: CASSQSKGLAGGNIQYF. CDR3 nucleotides: TGTGCCAGCAGCCAAAGCAAGGGGCTAGCGGGAGGTAACATTCAGTACTTC. The chain joins TRBV4-2 to TRBJ2-4, with TRBD2 identical over 11 bases. The CDR3 totals 17 residues. Trimming cost V 2 bases and J 7 bases; bases outside gene matches: 10. Per germline, CDR1 LGHNA and CDR2 YNFKEQ.

For this clone: Germline is not matched at one junction end, which may reflect a read error. V usage is TRBV19 and J usage is TRBJ2-7, with TRBD2 as a possible D gene (6 bases). The CDR3 has 12 amino acids. Germline V gene lookup returns CDR1 LNHDA and CDR2 SQIVND (reference sequence). The CDR3 loop reads CASSPGVGEKYF. DNA for the CDR3: TGTGCCAGTAGTCCGGGGGTAGGCGAGAAGTACTTC.

CDR3 region: CASSVAQGEAYTGELFF. Here the CDR3 DNA reads TGTGCCAGCAGCGTAGCCCAGGGGGAAGCATACACCGGGGAGCTGTTTTTT. The rearrangement links TRBV9 to TRBJ2-2, with 7 nucleotides matching TRBD1. The V gene's germline CDR1 is SGDLS and CDR2 YYNGEE. The junction had 8 bases not matched to a gene; V was cut back by 0 bases and J by 3 bases. This CDR3 has 17 amino acids.

The chain recombines TRBV7-9 with TRBJ2-3; D perhaps matches TRBD1 (6 bases). V lost 3 bases and J 1 base, leaving 8 bases between the germline ends. CDR1 is SEHNR, CDR2 FQNEAQ, per germline (reference sequence). There are 14 residues in the CDR3. For the CDR3, the DNA is TGTGCCAGCAGCTTGGCAGGGGGCACAGATACGCAGTATTTT. Its protein is CASSLAGGTDTQYF.

This clone was counted a single time. The V and J genes are TRBV3-1 (or the pseudogene TRBV3-2) and TRBJ2-1, with 8 bases matching TRBD2. Germline CDR1 LGHDT, CDR2 YNNKEL (reference sequence). The junction had 9 bases not matched to a gene; V was cut back by 8 bases and J by 9 bases. This CDR3 is 13 amino acids long. The CDR3 loop reads CASSPGLEGEQFF. The CDR3 DNA reads TGTGCCAGCTCCCCGGGACTAGAAGGTGAGCAGTTCTTC.

The V call is TRBV21-1, the J call TRBJ2-3; the table's D gene call, TRBD2, was not cross checked with the DNA. TRBV21-1 is given as a pseudogene. The CDR3 covers 16 residues. The CDR3: CASSRGGPEGTDTQYF. CDR3 nucleotides: TGTGCCAGCAGCAGAGGAGGGCCCGAGGGAACAGATACGCAGTATTTT.

This chain joins TRBV25-1 and TRBJ2-2, with 10 bases matching TRBD1. From germline, CDR1 is MGHDK and CDR2 SYGVNS. CDR3 length equals 16 residues. Germline trimming cut 1 base from V and 5 bases from J; bases unmatched to any gene: 4. CDR3 amino acids: CASSEFDRGRTGELFF. CDR3 bases: TGTGCCAGCAGTGAATTTGACAGGGGGCGGACCGGGGAGCTGTTTTTT.

J is TRBJ1-2 and V is TRBV28, with 9 bases identical to TRBD1. The CDR3 totals 17 residues. The V gene's germline CDR1 is MDHEN and CDR2 SYDVKM. V lost 5 bases, J lost 7 bases, and 17 bases stayed unmatched. CDR3: CASSIQPGQGTLGGYTF. CDR3 sequence (DNA): TGTGCCAGCAGTATACAGCCGGGACAGGGAACATTAGGTGGCTACACCTTC.

The rearrangement joins TRBV28 to TRBJ1-5; D unclear. The germline V and J ends were trimmed by 5 bases and 1 base, with 6 bases remaining between them. Per germline, CDR1 MDHEN and CDR2 SYDVKM. This CDR3 is 13 amino acids long. The CDR3 loop is CASSPLSNQPQHF. The CDR3 bases are TGTGCCAGCAGTCCCTTAAGCAATCAGCCCCAGCATTTT.

The chain carries TRBV5-1 and TRBJ1-4, with D hard to call. Trimming took 0 bases from V and 7 from J, leaving 7 bases between them. The germline V gene has CDR1 SGHRS and CDR2 YFSETQ. The CDR3 consists of 13 residues. The CDR3 DNA sequence: TGCGCCAGCAGCTTGGGGGCGGGTGAAAAACTGTTTTTT. This translates into CASSLGAGEKLFF. Combining the CDR3 with reference TRBV5-1 and TRBJ1-4 gives the whole variable domain KAGVTQTPRYLIKTRGQQVTLSCSPISGHRSVSWYQQTPGQGLQFLFEYFSETQRNKGNFPGRFSGRQFSNSRSEMNVSTLELGDSALYLCASSLGAGEKLFFGSGTQLSVL.

The V gene is TRBV19, the J gene TRBJ2-1, with 11 bases that match TRBD2. This CDR3 contains 16 residues. V lost 3 bases, J lost 8 bases, and 9 bases stayed unmatched. In germline, CDR1 is LNHDA, CDR2 SQIVND (reference sequence). CDR3: CASSIWVAGGPDEQFF. DNA of the CDR3: TGTGCCAGTAGTATTTGGGTAGCGGGAGGGCCGGATGAGCAGTTCTTC.

The chain has TRBV7-2 and TRBJ2-1; D might be TRBD2 (5 bases). This CDR3 is 13 amino acids long. V was shortened by 1 base and J by 9 bases, with 10 bases between the two germline ends. CDR1 is SGHTA, CDR2 FQGNSA, per germline. The DNA for the CDR3 is TGTGCCAGCAGCTTAGATAGCGCCACTGAGCAGTTCTTC. This encodes CASSLDSATEQFF.

This chain joins TRBV6-5 and TRBJ2-7; 10 bases agree with TRBD1. CDR1 is MNHEY and CDR2 is SVGAGI in the germline V gene. This CDR3 has 15 amino acids. With 8 bases clipped from V and 2 bases from J, the junction kept 9 bases outside the gene matches. In DNA form, the CDR3 reads TGTGCCAGCCTGAGGGGACAGGGGCTCCCCTACGAGCAGTACTTC. Protein product: CASLRGQGLPYEQYF.

The chain employs TRBV4-3 and TRBJ2-1; 8 nucleotides match TRBD2. CDR3 length: 18 amino acids. V shed 4 bases, J shed 5 bases, and the junction held 16 bases outside the gene matches. Germline V lookup: CDR1 LGHNA, CDR2 YSLEER. Here the CDR3 DNA reads TGCGCCAGCAGCCCCGGGGTGGGAGCAGCGGGAGAAGACAATGAGCAGTTCTTC. It encodes CASSPGVGAAGEDNEQFF.